Below are 4 T cell receptor beta chains sequenced from a single sample in a study of blood T cell repertoires in COVID-19. Sequenced by immunoSEQ multiplex PCR; TCRdb stores in-frame clones only, minus some. The sample gives about 170,000 clones, 80% to 90% of which show up once; roughly 14% is in the top ten. Sequenced material: peripheral blood. The receptors here all came from a woman in her 70s with COVID-19, enrolled during active disease.

The genes are TRBV5-4 and TRBJ2-2; D unclear. Germline loops: CDR1 SGHNT, CDR2 YYREEE (reference sequence). The ends were cut back, 4 bases at V and 0 bases at J, with 10 bases in the middle. The length of the CDR3 is 15 residues. The CDR3 region has the DNA TGTGCCAGCAGCCCAAACTCCGCGAACACCGGGGAGCTGTTTTTT. As protein: CASSPNSANTGELFF.

As regards this clone: This specimen includes other DNA sequences encoding the same CDR3. This chain links TRBV27 with TRBJ1-2, with D hard to call. Trimming removed 3 bases at V and 2 bases at J, with 7 bases between. Germline CDR1 reads MNHEY; CDR2 reads SMNVEV (reference sequence). CDR3 length: 13 amino acids. The CDR3 region is CASSLRGNYGYTF. CDR3 nucleotides: TGTGCCAGCAGTTTGCGAGGGAACTATGGCTACACCTTC.

V usage is TRBV15 and J usage is TRBJ2-4, with D possibly matching TRBD1 (5 bases). Germline V gene lookup returns CDR1 LNHNV and CDR2 YYDKDF (reference sequence). The CDR3 totals 11 residues. Trimming stripped 8 bases from V and 6 bases from J, with 8 bases between. In DNA form, the CDR3 reads TGTGCCACCGCCGACAGAAACATTCAGTACTTC. It encodes CATADRNIQYF.

The chain uses TRBV7-8 and TRBJ1-1; no clear D gene. This CDR3 is 15 amino acids long. Trimming left V 1 base short and J 5 bases short, with 14 bases between. Germline CDR1 and CDR2: SGHVS and FQNEAQ. The CDR3 loop is CASSLDGVSGTEAFF. CDR3 DNA sequence: TGTGCCAGCAGCTTAGACGGGGTATCGGGGACTGAAGCTTTCTTT.